This T cell receptor (beta chain) is from a study of blood T cell repertoires in COVID-19. At the level of the study: T cells, B-cell-depleted T cells, or PBMCs provided the cDNA or gDNA that served as material.

As processed by the authors: It was from reference gene primer amplification that nucleated cell counts were estimated. TCRdb's copy holds only in-frame clones and misses some; the assay was immunoSEQ multiplex PCR. That table gives V, J and clone size, and the DNA gave D and trimming. The sample yields roughly 140,000 clones, around 84% seen once. Participants' own reports of clinical history determined their cohort assignment. The sample consisted of PBMCs or T cells enriched from blood (not recorded which). The TCR was taken from a woman aged 45-65 years who had been exposed to COVID-19.

CDR3 DNA sequence: TGTGCCAGCAGTGAAGGGGGAGGTGTGTATGGCTACACCTTC. It yields the protein CASSEGGGVYGYTF. V is TRBV25-1 and J is TRBJ1-2; possible D gene TRBD1, 5 bases. The CDR3 has 14 residues. The germline gives CDR1 MGHDK, CDR2 SYGVNS. With 2 bases removed from V and 5 bases from J, the gap between germline ends came to 12 bases.